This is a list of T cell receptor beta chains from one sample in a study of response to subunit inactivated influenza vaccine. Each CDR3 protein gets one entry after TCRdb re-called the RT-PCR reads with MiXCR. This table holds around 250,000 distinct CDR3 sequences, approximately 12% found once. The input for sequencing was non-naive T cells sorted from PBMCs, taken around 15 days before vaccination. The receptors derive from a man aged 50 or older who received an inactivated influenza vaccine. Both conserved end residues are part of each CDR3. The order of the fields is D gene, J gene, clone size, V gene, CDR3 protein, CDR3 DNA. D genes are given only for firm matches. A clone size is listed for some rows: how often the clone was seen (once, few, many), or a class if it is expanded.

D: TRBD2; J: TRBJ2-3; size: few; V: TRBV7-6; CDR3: CASSLYAGGRGTDTQYF; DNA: TGTGCCAGCAGCTTATATGCGGGAGGCCGGGGCACAGATACGCAGTATTTT
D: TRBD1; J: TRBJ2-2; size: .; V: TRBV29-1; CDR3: CSVKKRGTGNTGELFF; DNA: TGCAGCGTTAAAAAAAGAGGGACAGGGAACACCGGGGAGCTGTTTTTT
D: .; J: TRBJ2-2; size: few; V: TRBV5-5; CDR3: CASSTGAVANTGELFF; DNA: TGTGCCAGCAGCACGGGCGCAGTAGCGAACACCGGGGAGCTGTTTTTT
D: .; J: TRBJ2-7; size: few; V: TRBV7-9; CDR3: CASSLSEVSYEQYF; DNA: TGTGCCAGCAGCTTGAGTGAGGTATCCTACGAGCAGTACTTC
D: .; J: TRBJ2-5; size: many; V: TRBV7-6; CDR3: CASSPRQRQETQYF; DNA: TGTGCCAGCAGCCCTCGACAGAGACAAGAGACCCAGTACTTC
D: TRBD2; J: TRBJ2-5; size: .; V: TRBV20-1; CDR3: CSASPLAGGETQYF; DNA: TGCAGTGCTAGCCCACTAGCGGGAGGGGAGACCCAGTACTTC
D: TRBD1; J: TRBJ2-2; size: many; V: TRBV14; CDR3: CASSQNRGSGELFF; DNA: TGTGCCAGCAGCCAAAACAGGGGGTCGGGGGAGCTGTTTTTT
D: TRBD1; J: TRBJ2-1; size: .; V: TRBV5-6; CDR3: CASSPVTGTGGLNEQFF; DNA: TGTGCCAGCAGCCCAGTCACCGGGACAGGGGGCCTCAATGAGCAGTTCTTC
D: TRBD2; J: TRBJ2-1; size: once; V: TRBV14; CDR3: CASRPLAGGYNEQFF; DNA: TGTGCCAGCAGACCACTAGCGGGGGGGTACAATGAGCAGTTCTTC
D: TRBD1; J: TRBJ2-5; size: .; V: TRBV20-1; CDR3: CSAVTGTEETQYF; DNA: TGCAGTGCCGTAACCGGGACAGAAGAGACCCAGTACTTC
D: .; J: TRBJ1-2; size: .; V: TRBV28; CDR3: CASSLVPRAPYGYTF; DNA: TGTGCCAGCAGTTTGGTTCCCAGGGCCCCCTATGGCTACACCTTC
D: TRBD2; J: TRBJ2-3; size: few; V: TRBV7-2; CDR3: CASNRRGDHTDTQYF; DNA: TGTGCCAGCAATCGACGGGGGGACCACACAGATACGCAGTATTTT
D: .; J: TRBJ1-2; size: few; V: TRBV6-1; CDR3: CASSSDRQLNGYTF; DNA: TGTGCCAGCAGCTCTGATAGACAGCTTAATGGCTACACCTTC
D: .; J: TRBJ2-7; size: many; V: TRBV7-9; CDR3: CASSEPGTASEQYF; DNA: TGTGCCAGCAGCGAACCCGGGACGGCCAGCGAGCAGTACTTC
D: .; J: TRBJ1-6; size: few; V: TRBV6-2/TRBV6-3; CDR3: CASSYGNSPLHF; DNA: TGTGCCAGCAGTTACGGGAATTCACCCCTCCACTTT
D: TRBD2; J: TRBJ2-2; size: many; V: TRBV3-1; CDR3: CASSQELAGATGELFF; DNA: TGTGCCAGCAGCCAAGAACTAGCGGGAGCCACCGGGGAGCTGTTTTTT
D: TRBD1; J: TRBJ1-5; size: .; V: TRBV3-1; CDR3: CASSPGQGRQPQHF; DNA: TGTGCCAGCAGCCCCGGACAGGGGAGACAGCCCCAGCATTTT
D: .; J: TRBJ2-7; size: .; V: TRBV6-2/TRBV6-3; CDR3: CASSYSTGTASYEQYF; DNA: TGTGCCAGCAGTTACTCGACCGGGACTGCTTCCTACGAGCAGTACTTC
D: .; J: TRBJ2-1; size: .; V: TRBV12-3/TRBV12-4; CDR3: CASSPRNSREQFF; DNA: TGTGCCAGCAGTCCCCGAAATAGCAGAGAGCAGTTCTTC
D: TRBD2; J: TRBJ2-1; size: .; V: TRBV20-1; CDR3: CSASPTPGTSGFYEQFF; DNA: TGCAGTGCTAGCCCCACCCCCGGGACTAGCGGCTTCTATGAGCAGTTCTTC
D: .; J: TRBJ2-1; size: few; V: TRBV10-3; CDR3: CAISDPPGLLYNEQFF; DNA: TGTGCCATCAGTGACCCTCCGGGACTGTTATACAATGAGCAGTTCTTC
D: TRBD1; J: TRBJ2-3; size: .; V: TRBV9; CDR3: CASSVGGGYSTDTHYF; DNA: TGTGCCAGCAGCGTAGGAGGGGGCTACAGCACAGATACGCACTATTTT
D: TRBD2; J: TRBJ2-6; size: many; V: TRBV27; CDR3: CASSLLAGDPGANVLTF; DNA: TGTGCCAGCAGTTTACTAGCGGGAGACCCTGGGGCCAACGTCCTGACTTTC
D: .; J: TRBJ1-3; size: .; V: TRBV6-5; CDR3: CASSYSPGENTIYF; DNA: TGTGCCAGCAGTTACTCCCCGGGAGAAAACACCATATATTTT
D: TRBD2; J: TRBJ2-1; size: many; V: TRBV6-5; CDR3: CASSYWRGARYNEQFF; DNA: TGTGCCAGCAGTTACTGGCGGGGGGCGAGATACAATGAGCAGTTCTTC
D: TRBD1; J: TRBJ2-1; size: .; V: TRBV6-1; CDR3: CASSEVYRDRGSGEQFF; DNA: TGTGCCAGCAGTGAAGTCTACCGGGACAGGGGATCTGGTGAGCAGTTCTTC
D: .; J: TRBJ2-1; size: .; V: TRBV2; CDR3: CASIRLGTHPQVF; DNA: TGTGCCAGCATTCGACTGGGGACCCACCCGCAGGTCTTC
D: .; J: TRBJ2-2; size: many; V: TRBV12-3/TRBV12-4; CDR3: CASSLGGFPTGELFF; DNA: TGTGCCAGCAGTTTAGGAGGGTTCCCAACCGGGGAGCTGTTTTTT
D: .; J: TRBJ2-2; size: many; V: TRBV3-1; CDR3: CASSQGQGSTGELFF; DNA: TGTGCCAGCAGCCAAGGGCAGGGTAGCACCGGGGAGCTGTTTTTT
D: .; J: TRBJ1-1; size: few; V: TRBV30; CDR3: CAWRSPGRNTEAFF; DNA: TGTGCCTGGAGGAGCCCAGGGAGGAACACTGAAGCTTTCTTT
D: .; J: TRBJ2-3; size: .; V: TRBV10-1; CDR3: CASSESTASGTDTQYF; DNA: TGCGCCAGCAGTGAGTCGACCGCTAGCGGCACAGATACGCAGTATTTT
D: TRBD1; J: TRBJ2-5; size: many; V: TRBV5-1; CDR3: CASSRGQMYQETQYF; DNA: TGCGCCAGCAGCCGGGGACAGATGTACCAAGAGACCCAGTACTTC
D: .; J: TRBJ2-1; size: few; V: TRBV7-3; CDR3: CASSLLQRPHEQFF; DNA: TGTGCCAGCAGCTTATTGCAGAGACCCCATGAGCAGTTCTTC
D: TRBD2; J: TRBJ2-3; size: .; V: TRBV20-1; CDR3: CSARGLAGGALTDTQYF; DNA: TGCAGTGCTAGAGGACTAGCGGGTGGGGCGTTGACAGATACGCAGTATTTT
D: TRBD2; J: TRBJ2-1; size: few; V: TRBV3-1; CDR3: CASSQVWTSDNEQFF; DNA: TGTGCCAGCAGCCAAGTTTGGACTAGCGACAATGAGCAGTTCTTC
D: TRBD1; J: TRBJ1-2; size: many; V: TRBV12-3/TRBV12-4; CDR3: CASRQGQGAVTNYGYTF; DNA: TGTGCCAGCAGGCAAGGACAGGGGGCGGTTACTAACTATGGCTACACCTTC
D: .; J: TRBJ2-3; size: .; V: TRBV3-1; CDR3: CASSSKRGGGTDTQYF; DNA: TGTGCCAGCAGCTCAAAAAGAGGGGGAGGCACAGATACGCAGTATTTT
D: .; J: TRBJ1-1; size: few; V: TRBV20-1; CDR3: CSARGAAENTEAFF; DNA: TGCAGTGCTAGGGGAGCGGCCGAGAACACTGAAGCTTTCTTT
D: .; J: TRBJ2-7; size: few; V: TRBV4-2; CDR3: CASSSEGLTYEQYF; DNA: TGTGCCAGCAGCTCAGAGGGACTTACCTACGAGCAGTACTTC
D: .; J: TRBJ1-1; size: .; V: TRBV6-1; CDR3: CASRRGGPPGHTEAFF; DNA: TGTGCCAGCAGGCGTGGGGGGCCCCCTGGGCACACTGAAGCTTTCTTT
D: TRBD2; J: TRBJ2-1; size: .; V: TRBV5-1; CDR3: CASSGGLAGGYNEQFF; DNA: TGCGCCAGCAGCGGGGGACTAGCGGGAGGGTACAATGAGCAGTTCTTC
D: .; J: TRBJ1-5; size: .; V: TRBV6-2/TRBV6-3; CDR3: CASRGQDHQPQHF; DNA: TGTGCCAGCAGAGGACAAGATCATCAGCCCCAGCATTTT
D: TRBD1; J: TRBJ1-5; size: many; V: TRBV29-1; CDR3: CSVEIQGSNQPQHF; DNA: TGCAGCGTTGAAATACAGGGGAGCAATCAGCCCCAGCATTTT
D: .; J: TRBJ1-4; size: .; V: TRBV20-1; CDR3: CSARDEGAPNEKLFF; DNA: TGCAGTGCTAGAGATGAAGGGGCCCCTAATGAAAAACTGTTTTTT